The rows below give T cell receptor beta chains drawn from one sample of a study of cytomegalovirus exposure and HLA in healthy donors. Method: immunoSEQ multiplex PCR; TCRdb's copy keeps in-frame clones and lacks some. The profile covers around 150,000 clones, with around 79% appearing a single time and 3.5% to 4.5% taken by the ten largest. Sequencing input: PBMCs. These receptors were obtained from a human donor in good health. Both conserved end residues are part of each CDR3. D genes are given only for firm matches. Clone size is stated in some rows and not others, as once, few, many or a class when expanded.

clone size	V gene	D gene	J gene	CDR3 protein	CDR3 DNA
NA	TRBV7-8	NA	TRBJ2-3	CASSLAALSTDTQYF	TGTGCCAGCAGCTTAGCGGCTTTGTCCACAGATACGCAGTATTTT
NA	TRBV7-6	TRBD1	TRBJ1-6	CASSPFTRPGTGTKNSPLHF	TGTGCCAGCAGCCCCTTTACCCGCCCTGGGACAGGGACAAAAAATTCACCCCTCCACTTT
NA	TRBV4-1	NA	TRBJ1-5	CASSQERGQPQHF	TGCGCCAGCAGCCAAGAAAGGGGTCAGCCCCAGCATTTT
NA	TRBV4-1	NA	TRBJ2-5	CASSLALAIRETQYF	TGCGCCAGCAGCCTAGCGCTAGCCATACGAGAGACCCAGTACTTC
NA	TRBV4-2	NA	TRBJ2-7	CASSQEGSGLLIYEQYF	TGTGCCAGCAGCCAAGAAGGTTCTGGACTACTAATTTACGAGCAGTACTTC
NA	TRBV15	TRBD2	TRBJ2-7	CATSIAGGGGQQYF	TGTGCCACCAGTATCGCGGGAGGGGGCGGCCAGCAGTACTTC
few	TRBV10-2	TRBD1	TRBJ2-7	CASTESGQAYEQYF	TGCGCCAGTACGGAGTCCGGACAGGCCTACGAGCAGTACTTC
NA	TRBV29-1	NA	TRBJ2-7	CSVVSEHYEQYF	TGCAGCGTTGTAAGCGAGCACTACGAGCAGTACTTC
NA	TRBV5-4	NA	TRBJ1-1	CASSGGTNTEAFF	TGTGCCAGCAGCGGCGGGACGAACACTGAAGCTTTCTTT
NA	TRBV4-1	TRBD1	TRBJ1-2	CASSQEPAGGYGYTF	TGCGCCAGCAGCCAAGAGCCGGCAGGGGGCTATGGCTACACCTTC
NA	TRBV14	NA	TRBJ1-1	CASIPFFEAFF	TGTGCCAGCATCCCCTTTTTTGAAGCTTTCTTT
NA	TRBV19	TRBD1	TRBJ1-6	CASSIQGQRNSPLHF	TGTGCCAGTAGTATTCAGGGACAGCGGAATTCACCCCTCCACTTT
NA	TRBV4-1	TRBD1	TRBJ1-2	CASTGAGGYGYTF	TGCGCCAGCACTGGGGCAGGGGGCTATGGCTACACCTTC
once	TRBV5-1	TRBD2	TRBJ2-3	CASSLVTSENTDTQYF	TGCGCCAGCAGCTTGGTGACTAGCGAGAACACAGATACGCAGTATTTT
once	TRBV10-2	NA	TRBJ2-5	CASRGGQETQYF	TGCGCCAGCAGAGGGGGACAAGAGACCCAGTACTTC
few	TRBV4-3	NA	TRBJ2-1	CASSQDYPSYNEQFF	TGCGCCAGCAGCCAGGACTACCCCTCCTACAATGAGCAGTTCTTC
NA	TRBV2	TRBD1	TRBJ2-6	CASGDRRPAGANVLTF	TGTGCCAGCGGGGACAGAAGACCCGCTGGGGCCAACGTCCTGACTTTC
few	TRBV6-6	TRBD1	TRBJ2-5	CASMGGTGAQYF	TGTGCCAGCATGGGGGGGACAGGGGCCCAGTACTTC